The 15 T cell receptor beta chains given below trace back to one sample, sequenced in a study of blood T cell repertoires in COVID-19. Data came from immunoSEQ multiplex PCR; TCRdb stores just in-frame clones and leaves some out. The profile shows 250,000 to 300,000 clones, about four fifths of them singletons. Sequenced input: peripheral blood. The receptor set was obtained from a woman aged 18-29 years with acute or convalescent COVID-19.

This rearrangement joins TRBV6-6 to TRBJ1-4; 9 positions agree with TRBD1. Germline-derived CDR1 and CDR2 are MNHNY and SVGAGI (reference sequence). This CDR3 has 15 residues. V lost 4 bases, J lost 8 bases, and 8 bases stayed unmatched. In nucleotides, the CDR3 is TGTGCCAGCAGTTCCTACAGGGGGCCGGAAGAAAAACTGTTTTTT. It encodes CASSSYRGPEEKLFF.

The chain recombines TRBV2 with TRBJ1-1; D possibly corresponds to TRBD1 (6 bases). Trimming took 6 bases from V and 4 from J, leaving 15 bases between them. The CDR3 is 14 residues long. CDR1 is SNHLY, CDR2 FYNNEI, per germline. The CDR3 DNA reads TGTGCCAGCAGCTATTTGGGGGCGACCACTGAAGCTTTCTTT. Translated: CASSYLGATTEAFF.

This clone appeared once. The chain uses TRBV3-1 (or the pseudogene TRBV3-2) and TRBJ1-1; D unclear. The germline gives CDR1 LGHDT, CDR2 YNNKEL (reference sequence). CDR3 length: 15 amino acids. Trimming removed 4 bases at V and 1 base at J, with 13 bases between. The DNA for the CDR3 is TGTGCCAGCAGCCCGCATAGACAAAAGAACACTGAAGCTTTCTTT. Translation: CASSPHRQKNTEAFF.

Only one count was recorded for this clone. The rearrangement joins TRBV19 to TRBJ2-2; 10 bases agree with TRBD1. V lost 2 bases to trimming and J lost 3 bases; unmatched junction nucleotides: 3. Looked up from germline, CDR1 is LNHDA and CDR2 is SQIVND (reference sequence). The CDR3 totals 16 residues. As DNA, the CDR3 is TGTGCCAGTAGTATATATGGGACAGGGGACACCGGGGAGCTGTTTTTT. Protein product: CASSIYGTGDTGELFF.

The chain is built from TRBV18 and TRBJ2-4; no firm D call. CDR1 is KGHSH and CDR2 is LQKENI in the germline V gene. V lost 2 bases to trimming and J lost 0 bases, with 11 bases between them. The CDR3 runs 16 residues. The CDR3 nucleotides are TGTGCCAGCTCACCAATCAGTTCTCTAGCCAAAAACATTCAGTACTTC. Amino acids: CASSPISSLAKNIQYF.

The rearrangement joins TRBV25-1 to TRBJ1-5, with D perhaps matching TRBD1 (6 bases). Trimming left V 6 bases short and J 1 base short, with 7 bases between. CDR3 size: 13 residues. The germline gives CDR1 MGHDK, CDR2 SYGVNS. CDR3 amino acids: CASSRGSNQPQHF. CDR3 coding DNA: TGTGCCAGCAGCAGGGGAAGCAATCAGCCCCAGCATTTT.

This chain links TRBV30 with TRBJ1-4; 7 bases match TRBD1. CDR3 length equals 14 residues. V gave up 1 base and J gave up 6 bases; unmatched junction bases: 5. The germline gives CDR1 GTSNPN, CDR2 SVGIG (reference sequence). The chain's CDR3 is CAWSAQGVDEKLFF. The CDR3 DNA is TGTGCCTGGAGTGCTCAGGGGGTTGATGAAAAACTGTTTTTT.

The rearrangement uses TRBV5-1 and TRBJ2-1, with D perhaps TRBD1 (5 bases). The CDR3 totals 13 residues. The V end lost 0 bases, the J end lost 9 bases, and 10 bases lay between the germline ends. Germline CDR1 reads SGHRS; CDR2 reads YFSETQ. The chain's CDR3 is CASSLAQGSEQFF. The CDR3 DNA reads TGCGCCAGCAGCTTGGCCCAGGGTAGTGAGCAGTTCTTC.

The chain employs TRBV23-1 and TRBJ1-4; TRBD1 agrees at 8 bases. TRBV23-1 is an ORF, and what it does is uncertain. Germline trimming cut 6 bases from V and 7 bases from J; bases unmatched to any gene: 7. The CDR3 has 14 amino acids. CDR3: CASSQGAWSEKLFF. As DNA, the CDR3 is TGCGCCAGCAGCCAGGGGGCTTGGAGTGAAAAACTGTTTTTT.

V and J are TRBV16 and TRBJ1-3; no clear D gene. V was trimmed by 0 bases and J by 2 bases, leaving 8 bases between them. Germline CDR1 reads KGHSY; CDR2 reads FQNENV. The CDR3 length is 15 residues. CDR3 bases: TGTGCCAGCAGCCAATCAGGGAGCGCTGGAAACACCATATATTTT. Encoded protein: CASSQSGSAGNTIYF.

The V gene is TRBV19, the J gene TRBJ1-4, with D unclear. The CDR3 loop spans 14 amino acids. Trimming stripped 2 bases from V and 0 bases from J, with 4 bases between. In germline, CDR1 is LNHDA, CDR2 SQIVND (reference sequence). The CDR3 loop is CASSITATNEKLFF. CDR3 nucleotides: TGTGCCAGTAGTATAACAGCAACTAATGAAAAACTGTTTTTT.

This chain uses TRBV7-6 with TRBJ2-7; 8 nucleotides agree with TRBD1. The trim removed 5 bases at V and 6 bases at J, leaving 9 bases unmatched. The germline V gene encodes CDR1 SGHVS and CDR2 FNYEAQ. This CDR3 is 14 amino acids long. The chain's CDR3 is CASSPADRGSEQYF. The CDR3 DNA is TGTGCCAGCAGCCCCGCCGACAGGGGAAGCGAGCAGTACTTC.

V usage is TRBV28 and J usage is TRBJ2-2; 7 bases are shared with TRBD1. The V segment lost 1 base and the J segment 5 bases; nucleotides outside the gene matches: 7. Germline V gives CDR1 MDHEN, CDR2 SYDVKM. The CDR3 spans 16 residues. DNA for the CDR3: TGTGCCAGCAGTTTATACGAGGGGGCGCTGACCGGGGAGCTGTTTTTT. The encoded protein is CASSLYEGALTGELFF.

This clone came up once. The rearrangement uses TRBV11-2 and TRBJ2-7; 8 positions match TRBD1. CDR3 length: 15 amino acids. Germline-derived CDR1 and CDR2 are SGHAT and FQNNGV. V shed 2 bases and J 6 bases; nucleotides not matched to a gene: 9. The CDR3 reads CASSLLGTGGSEQYF. DNA for the CDR3: TGTGCCAGCAGCTTACTAGGGACAGGAGGTAGCGAGCAGTACTTC. The entire variable domain, with the rest obtained from reference TRBV11-2 and TRBJ2-7, is as follows: EAGVAQSPRYKIIEKRQSVAFWCNPISGHATLYWYQQILGQGPKLLIQFQNNGVVDDSQLPKDRFSAERLKGVDSTLKIQPAKLEDSAVYLCASSLLGTGGSEQYFGPGTRLTVT.

This sequence joins TRBV7-2 and TRBJ2-1; 10 bases agree with TRBD2. Looked up from germline, CDR1 is SGHTA and CDR2 is FQGNSA. The V and J ends lost 5 bases and 4 bases, in that order; junction bases with no gene match: 11. The CDR3 is 17 amino acids. DNA for the CDR3: TGTGCCAGCAGCCGCCCTCCCGGGACTAGCGATTACAATGAGCAGTTCTTC. Its translation is CASSRPPGTSDYNEQFF. Full variable domain (missing parts from reference TRBV7-2 and TRBJ2-1): GAGVSQSPSNKVTEKGKDVELRCDPISGHTALYWYRQSLGQGLEFLIYFQGNSAPDKSGLPSDRFSAERTGGSVSTLTIQRTQQEDSAVYLCASSRPPGTSDYNEQFFGPGTRLTVL.